This TCR beta chain was obtained from a study of T cell responses to AZD1222 COVID-19 vaccine. The study, taken as a whole, reports: Elevations in Spike-specific TCR breadth and depth followed administration of two AZD1222 doses. Baseline seropositivity characterized only six AZD1222 recipients.

Comments on this clone: Its specificity is unknown.

This CDR3 comprises 13 residues. V lost 2 bases and J 2 bases, leaving 7 bases between the germline ends. Germline values: CDR1 MNHEY, CDR2 SVGAGI. Sequenced by immunoSEQ multiplex PCR; TCRdb stores in-frame clones only, minus some. The sample has roughly 190,000 clones, 90% to 95% seen once; the top ten hold 3.6%. The material sequenced was peripheral blood, taken 28 days after the second dose of the MenACWY control vaccine. The receptor was derived from an adult who received the MenACWY meningococcal vaccine as a control. This chain uses TRBV6-5 with TRBJ2-7, with a tentative D call TRBD2 (6 bases). The CDR3 region is CASSYAGTYEQYF. The DNA of the CDR3 is TGTGCCAGCAGTTACGCGGGAACCTACGAGCAGTACTTC.